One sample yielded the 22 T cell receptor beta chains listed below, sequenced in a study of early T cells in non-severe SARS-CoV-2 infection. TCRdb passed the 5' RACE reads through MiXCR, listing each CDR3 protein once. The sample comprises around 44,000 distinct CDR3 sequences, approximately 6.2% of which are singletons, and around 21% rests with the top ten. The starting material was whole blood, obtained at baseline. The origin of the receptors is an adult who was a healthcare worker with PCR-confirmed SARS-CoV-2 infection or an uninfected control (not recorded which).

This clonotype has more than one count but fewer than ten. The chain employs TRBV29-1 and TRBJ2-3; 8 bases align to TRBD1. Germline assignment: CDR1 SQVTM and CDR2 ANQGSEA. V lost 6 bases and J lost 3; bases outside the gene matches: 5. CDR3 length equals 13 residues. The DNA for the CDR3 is TGCAGCGTCCGACAGGGGTTGACAGATACGCAGTATTTT. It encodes CSVRQGLTDTQYF.

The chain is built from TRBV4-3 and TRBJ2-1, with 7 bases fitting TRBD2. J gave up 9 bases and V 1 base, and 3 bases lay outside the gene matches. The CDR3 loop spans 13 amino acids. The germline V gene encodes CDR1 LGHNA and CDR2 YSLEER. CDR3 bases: TGCGCCAGCAGCCAAGCGGGAGGTGCTGAGCAGTTCTTC. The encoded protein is CASSQAGGAEQFF.

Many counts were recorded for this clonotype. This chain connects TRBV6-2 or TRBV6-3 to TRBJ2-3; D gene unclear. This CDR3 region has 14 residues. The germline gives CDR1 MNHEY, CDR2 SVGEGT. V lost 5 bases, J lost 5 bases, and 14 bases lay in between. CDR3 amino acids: CASSPRSEGDTQYF. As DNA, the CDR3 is TGTGCCAGCAGTCCCCGGTCAGAAGGAGATACGCAGTATTTT.

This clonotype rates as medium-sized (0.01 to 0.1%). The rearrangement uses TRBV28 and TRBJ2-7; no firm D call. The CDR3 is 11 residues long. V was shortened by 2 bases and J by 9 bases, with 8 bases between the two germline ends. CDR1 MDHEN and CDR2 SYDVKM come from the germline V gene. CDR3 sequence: CASSLGVWQYF. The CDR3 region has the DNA TGTGCCAGCAGTTTAGGAGTTTGGCAGTACTTC.

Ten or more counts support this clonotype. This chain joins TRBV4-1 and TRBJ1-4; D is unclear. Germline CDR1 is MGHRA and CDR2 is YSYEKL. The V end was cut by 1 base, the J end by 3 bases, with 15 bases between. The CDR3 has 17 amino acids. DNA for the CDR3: TGCGCCAGCAGCCAAGTAGGTTTTTTGGCGTCTAATGAAAAACTGTTTTTT. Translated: CASSQVGFLASNEKLFF.

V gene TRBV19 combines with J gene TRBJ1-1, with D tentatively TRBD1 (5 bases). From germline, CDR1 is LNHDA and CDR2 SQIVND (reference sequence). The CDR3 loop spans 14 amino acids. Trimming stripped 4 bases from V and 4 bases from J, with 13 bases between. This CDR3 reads CASSKSPGGTEAFF. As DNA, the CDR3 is TGTGCCAGTAGTAAGTCCCCCGGGGGCACTGAAGCTTTCTTT.

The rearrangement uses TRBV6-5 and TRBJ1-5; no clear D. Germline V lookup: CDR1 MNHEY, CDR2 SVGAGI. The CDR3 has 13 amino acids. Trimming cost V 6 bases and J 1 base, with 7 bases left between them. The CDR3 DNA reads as TGTGCCAGCAGAAGGGCGAGCAATCAGCCCCAGCATTTT. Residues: CASRRASNQPQHF.

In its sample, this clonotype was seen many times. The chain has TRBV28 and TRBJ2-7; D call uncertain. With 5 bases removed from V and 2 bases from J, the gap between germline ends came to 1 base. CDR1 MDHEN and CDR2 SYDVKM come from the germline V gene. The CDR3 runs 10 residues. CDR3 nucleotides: TGTGCCAGCAGTACCTACGAGCAGTACTTC. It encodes CASSTYEQYF.

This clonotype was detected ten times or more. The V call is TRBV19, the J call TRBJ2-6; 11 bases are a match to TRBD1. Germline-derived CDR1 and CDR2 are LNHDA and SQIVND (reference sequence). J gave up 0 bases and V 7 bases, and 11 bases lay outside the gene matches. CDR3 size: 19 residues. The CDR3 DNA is TGTGCCAGTAAAAGGACAGGGGGCTCCCAAACCTCTGGGGCCAACGTCCTGACTTTC. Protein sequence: CASKRTGGSQTSGANVLTF.

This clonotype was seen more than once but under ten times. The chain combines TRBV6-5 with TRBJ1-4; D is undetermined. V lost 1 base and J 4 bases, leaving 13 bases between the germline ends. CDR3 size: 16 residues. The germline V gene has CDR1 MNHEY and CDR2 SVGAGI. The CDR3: CASSYLAGGLNEKLFF. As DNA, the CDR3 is TGTGCCAGCAGTTACTTGGCGGGCGGCCTTAATGAAAAACTGTTTTTT.

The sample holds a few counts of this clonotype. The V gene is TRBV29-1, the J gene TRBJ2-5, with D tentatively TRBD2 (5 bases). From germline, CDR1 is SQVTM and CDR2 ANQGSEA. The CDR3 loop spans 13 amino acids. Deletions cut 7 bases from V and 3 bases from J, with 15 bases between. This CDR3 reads CSALTSAEETQYF. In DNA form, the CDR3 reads TGCAGCGCTCTGACTTCAGCGGAAGAGACCCAGTACTTC.

The CDR3 reads CASSLKPGTPNTEAFF. CDR3 sequence (DNA): TGTGCCAGCAGCTTAAAGCCCGGGACACCGAACACTGAAGCTTTCTTT. This chain connects TRBV7-3 to TRBJ1-1, with D perhaps TRBD1 (6 bases). Trimming pared 1 base from V and 1 base from J, leaving 13 bases between. Germline CDR1 and CDR2: SGHTA and FQGTGA. The CDR3 is 16 amino acids.

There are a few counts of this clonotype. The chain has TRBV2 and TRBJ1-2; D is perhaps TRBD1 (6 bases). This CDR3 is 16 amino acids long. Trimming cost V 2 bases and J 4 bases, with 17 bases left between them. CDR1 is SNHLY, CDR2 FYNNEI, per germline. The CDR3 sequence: CASSEIYREEGYGYTF. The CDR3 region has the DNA TGTGCCAGCAGTGAAATTTACAGGGAGGAAGGCTATGGCTACACCTTC.

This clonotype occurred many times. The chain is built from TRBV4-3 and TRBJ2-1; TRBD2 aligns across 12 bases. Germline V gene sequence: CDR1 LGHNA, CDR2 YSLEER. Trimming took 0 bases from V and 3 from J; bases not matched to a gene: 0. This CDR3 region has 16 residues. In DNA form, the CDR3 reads TGCGCCAGCAGCCAAGAGACTAGCGGGGGCTACAATGAGCAGTTCTTC. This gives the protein CASSQETSGGYNEQFF.

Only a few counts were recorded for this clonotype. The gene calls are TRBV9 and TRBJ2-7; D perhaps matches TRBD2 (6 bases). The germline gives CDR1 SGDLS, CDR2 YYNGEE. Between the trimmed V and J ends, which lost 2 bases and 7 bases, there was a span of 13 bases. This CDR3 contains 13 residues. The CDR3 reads CASSVGTAGEQYF. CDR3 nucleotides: TGTGCCAGCAGCGTCGGGACTGCGGGAGAGCAGTACTTC.

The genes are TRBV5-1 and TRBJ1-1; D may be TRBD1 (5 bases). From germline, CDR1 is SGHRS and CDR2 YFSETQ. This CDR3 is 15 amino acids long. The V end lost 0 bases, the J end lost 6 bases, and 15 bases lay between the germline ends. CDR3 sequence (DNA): TGCGCCAGCAGCTTGGAGAGGGGTAGGATCGCTGAAGCTTTCTTT. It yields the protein CASSLERGRIAEAFF.

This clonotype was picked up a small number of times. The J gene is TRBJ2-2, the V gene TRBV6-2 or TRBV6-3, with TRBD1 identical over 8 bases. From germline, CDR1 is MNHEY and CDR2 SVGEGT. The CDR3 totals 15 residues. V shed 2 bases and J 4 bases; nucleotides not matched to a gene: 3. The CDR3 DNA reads TGTGCCAGCAGTTACAACAGGGGGTCCACCGGGGAGCTGTTTTTT. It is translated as CASSYNRGSTGELFF.

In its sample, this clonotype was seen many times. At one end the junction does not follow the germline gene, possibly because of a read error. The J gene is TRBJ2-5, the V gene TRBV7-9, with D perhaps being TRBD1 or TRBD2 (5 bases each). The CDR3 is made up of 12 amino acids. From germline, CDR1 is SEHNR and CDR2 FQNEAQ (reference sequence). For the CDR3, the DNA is TGTGCCAGCAGCTTAGATACCGGGACCCGCAGCTTC. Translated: CASSLDTGTRSF. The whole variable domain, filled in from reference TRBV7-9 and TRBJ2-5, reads DTGVSQNPRHKITKRGQNVTFRCDPISEHNRLYWYRQTLGQGPEFLTYFQNEAQLEKSRLLSDRFSAERPKGSFSTLEIQRTEQGDSAMYLCASSLDTGTRSFGPGTRLLVL.

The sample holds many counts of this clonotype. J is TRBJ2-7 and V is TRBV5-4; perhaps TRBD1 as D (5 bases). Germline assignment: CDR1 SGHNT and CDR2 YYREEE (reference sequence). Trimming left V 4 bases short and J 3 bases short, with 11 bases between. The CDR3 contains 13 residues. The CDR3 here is CASSGAPGYEQYF. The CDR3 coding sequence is TGTGCCAGCAGCGGGGCGCCTGGCTACGAGCAGTACTTC. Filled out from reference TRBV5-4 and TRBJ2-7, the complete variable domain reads ETGVTQSPTHLIKTRGQQVTLRCSSQSGHNTVSWYQQALGQGPQFIFQYYREEENGRGNFPPRFSGLQFPNYSSELNVNALELDDSALYLCASSGAPGYEQYFGPGTRLTVT.

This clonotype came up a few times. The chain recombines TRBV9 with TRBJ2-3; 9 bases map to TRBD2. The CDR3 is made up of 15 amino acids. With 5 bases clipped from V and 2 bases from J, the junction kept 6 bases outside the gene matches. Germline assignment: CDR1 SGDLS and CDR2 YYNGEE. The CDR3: CASSNSGGNTDTQYF. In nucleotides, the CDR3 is TGTGCCAGCAGTAATAGCGGGGGAAACACAGATACGCAGTATTTT.

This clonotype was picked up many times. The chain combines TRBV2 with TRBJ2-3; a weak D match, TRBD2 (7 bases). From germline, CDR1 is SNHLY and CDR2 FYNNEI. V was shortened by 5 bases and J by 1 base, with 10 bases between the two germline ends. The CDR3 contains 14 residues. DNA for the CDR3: TGTGCCAGCAGTCTAGGGGGGGGCACAGATACGCAGTATTTT. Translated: CASSLGGGTDTQYF.

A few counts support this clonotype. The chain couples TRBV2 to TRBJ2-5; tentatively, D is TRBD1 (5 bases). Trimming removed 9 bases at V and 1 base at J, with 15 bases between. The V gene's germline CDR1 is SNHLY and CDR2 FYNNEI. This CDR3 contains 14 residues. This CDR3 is CASALRQLQETQYF. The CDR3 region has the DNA TGTGCCAGTGCCCTTCGACAGCTCCAAGAGACCCAGTACTTC.